Listed below are T cell receptor beta chains from one sample, sequenced in a study of T cell responses to AZD1222 COVID-19 vaccine. The table came from immunoSEQ multiplex PCR; TCRdb's copy has only in-frame clones and leaves some out. The sample shows 200,000 to 250,000 clones, about 95% of them seen only once. Sequencing was performed on peripheral blood, taken 28 days after the second dose of the MenACWY control vaccine. The source is an adult who received the MenACWY meningococcal vaccine as a control. CDR3s include the opening cysteine and the closing phenylalanine or tryptophan. D genes are given only for firm matches. Size values are once, few and many counts, or a class for expanded clones, and some rows have none.

D: TRBD2; V: TRBV7-2; J: TRBJ2-1; size: .; CDR3: CASSKLGLAGPNEQFF; DNA: TGTGCCAGCAGCAAGCTAGGTCTAGCGGGGCCTAATGAGCAGTTCTTC
D: TRBD1; V: TRBV7-8; J: TRBJ2-7; size: .; CDR3: CASSLYGQGVNEQYF; DNA: TGTGCCAGCAGCTTATATGGACAGGGGGTTAACGAGCAGTACTTC
D: TRBD2; V: TRBV24-1; J: TRBJ2-3; size: .; CDR3: CATSEASGISGDTQYF; DNA: TGTGCCACCAGTGAAGCTAGCGGGATCTCAGGGGATACGCAGTATTTT
D: TRBD2; V: TRBV14; J: TRBJ2-1; size: .; CDR3: CASSGGLAGEGEQFF; DNA: TGTGCCAGCAGCGGGGGACTAGCGGGAGAGGGCGAGCAGTTCTTC
D: .; V: TRBV7-2; J: TRBJ2-5; size: .; CDR3: CASSLARRETQYF; DNA: TGTGCCAGCAGCTTAGCGCGGAGGGAGACCCAGTACTTC
D: .; V: TRBV27; J: TRBJ2-3; size: .; CDR3: CASSLWLEGTDTQYF; DNA: TGTGCCAGCAGTTTATGGCTCGAGGGAACAGATACGCAGTATTTT
D: .; V: TRBV15; J: TRBJ1-2; size: .; CDR3: CATSRDLAQFYGYTF; DNA: TGTGCCACCAGCAGAGATCTGGCACAGTTCTATGGCTACACCTTC
D: TRBD1; V: TRBV6-5; J: TRBJ1-2; size: .; CDR3: CASSPGTANNYGYTF; DNA: TGTGCCAGCAGTCCTGGGACAGCGAATAACTATGGCTACACCTTC
D: TRBD2; V: TRBV27; J: TRBJ2-1; size: .; CDR3: CASSLRGGHNEQFF; DNA: TGTGCCAGCAGTTTACGGGGGGGACACAATGAGCAGTTCTTC
D: .; V: TRBV5-5; J: TRBJ1-2; size: .; CDR3: CASSPWTDYGYTF; DNA: TGTGCCAGCAGCCCATGGACGGATTATGGCTACACCTTC
D: .; V: TRBV3-1/TRBV3-2; J: TRBJ2-5; size: .; CDR3: CASSPPRLTHNDQYF; DNA: TGTGCCAGCAGCCCCCCCCGGCTAACCCACAACGACCAGTACTTC
D: .; V: TRBV12-3/TRBV12-4; J: TRBJ1-1; size: .; CDR3: CASGPPGQLEAFF; DNA: TGTGCCAGCGGCCCTCCGGGACAACTTGAAGCTTTCTTT
D: TRBD1; V: TRBV29-1; J: TRBJ2-3; size: .; CDR3: CSVELDRGRDTQYF; DNA: TGCAGCGTTGAGTTGGACAGGGGAAGGGATACGCAGTATTTT
D: TRBD1; V: TRBV10-3; J: TRBJ2-3; size: few; CDR3: CATSPGQATTDTQYF; DNA: TGTGCCACCTCCCCGGGACAGGCGACGACAGATACGCAGTATTTT
D: .; V: TRBV10-3; J: TRBJ1-4; size: few; CDR3: CAISDPGNRNEKLFF; DNA: TGTGCCATCAGTGATCCCGGAAATCGAAATGAAAAACTGTTTTTT
D: .; V: TRBV3-1/TRBV3-2; J: TRBJ1-5; size: .; CDR3: CASSQVGGGNQPQHF; DNA: TGTGCCAGCAGCCAAGTTGGGGGGGGCAATCAGCCCCAGCATTTT
D: TRBD2; V: TRBV30; J: TRBJ2-1; size: .; CDR3: CAFGLAGMPHEQFF; DNA: TGTGCCTTTGGACTAGCGGGGATGCCCCATGAGCAGTTCTTC
D: TRBD2; V: TRBV28; J: TRBJ2-3; size: .; CDR3: CASNRAGGLGTDTQYF; DNA: TGTGCCAGCAACAGAGCGGGGGGGCTGGGCACAGATACGCAGTATTTT
D: .; V: TRBV6-2/TRBV6-3; J: TRBJ2-3; size: .; CDR3: CASSYGLRGGPDTQYF; DNA: TGTGCCAGCAGTTACGGGCTGAGAGGGGGGCCGGATACGCAGTATTTT
D: .; V: TRBV27; J: TRBJ1-5; size: .; CDR3: CASGPGGQPQHF; DNA: TGTGCCAGCGGTCCGGGCGGTCAGCCCCAGCATTTT
D: .; V: TRBV28; J: TRBJ1-1; size: .; CDR3: CASSLGISTEAFF; DNA: TGTGCCAGCAGTTTGGGAATATCCACTGAAGCTTTCTTT
D: .; V: TRBV10-3; J: TRBJ1-2; size: .; CDR3: CAISEGMNYGYTF; DNA: TGTGCCATCAGTGAAGGGATGAACTATGGCTACACCTTC
D: .; V: TRBV5-5; J: TRBJ2-2; size: .; CDR3: CASSLVPGSNTGELFF; DNA: TGTGCCAGCAGCTTGGTTCCCGGTTCGAACACCGGGGAGCTGTTTTTT
D: .; V: TRBV7-9; J: TRBJ2-3; size: .; CDR3: CASSLFGSDTQYF; DNA: TGTGCCAGCAGCTTGTTCGGGTCAGATACGCAGTATTTT
D: TRBD2; V: TRBV4-1; J: TRBJ2-7; size: .; CDR3: CASSQGLAGGNEQYF; DNA: TGCGCCAGCAGCCAGGGCCTAGCGGGAGGGAACGAGCAGTACTTC
D: TRBD1; V: TRBV9; J: TRBJ1-4; size: .; CDR3: CASSASQGAVNEKLFF; DNA: TGTGCCAGCAGCGCGTCACAGGGGGCAGTGAATGAAAAACTGTTTTTT
D: TRBD2; V: TRBV5-4; J: TRBJ2-3; size: .; CDR3: CASRVSGGSTDTQYF; DNA: TGTGCCAGCAGGGTTAGCGGGGGGAGCACAGATACGCAGTATTTT
D: .; V: TRBV7-9; J: TRBJ2-3; size: .; CDR3: CASSLDWRHRRDTQYF; DNA: TGTGCCAGCAGCTTAGACTGGCGTCACCGAAGGGATACGCAGTATTTT